The entry below describes one T cell receptor (beta chain). What it binds is unknown. The data stem from a study of beta chain features in type 1 diabetes. About the study: Examination of sorted cells across all samples involved approximately 100,000,000 cells. Points from the study as a whole: Among type 1 diabetes patients, VDJ junctions had fewer insertions and more deletions.

Averaging around 120 mL, one heparinised blood draw was given by each donor. Of the isolated RNA, all was reverse transcribed, and so the sequenced material was expressed TCRB transcripts. The assay was immunoSEQ multiplex PCR, and TCRdb's table has in-frame clones only and misses some. The table records a few hundred thousand clones, around 28% of them present only once. The sample was naive CD4+ T cells from blood. The TCR comes from a man younger than 30 in good health.

In nucleotides, the CDR3 is TGCAGCGCTAGCCTCCCCTACGAGCAGTACTTC. Encoded protein: CSASLPYEQYF. The rearrangement links TRBV29-1 to TRBJ2-7; tentatively, D is TRBD2 (5 bases). Trimming stripped 7 bases from V and 2 bases from J, with 9 bases between. The CDR3 has 11 residues. CDR1 and CDR2 (germline): SQVTM, ANQGSEA.